The 13 T cell receptor beta chains below come from one sample, sequenced in a study of cytomegalovirus exposure and HLA in healthy donors. The PCR ran on 60 Vbeta and 13 Jbeta primers. Data came from immunoSEQ multiplex PCR; TCRdb stores just in-frame clones and leaves some out. The profile covers about 110,000 clones, with roughly three quarters appearing a single time and 7.7% taken by the ten largest. The sequencing sample was made of PBMCs. These receptors all stem from a woman aged 50 to 65 in good health and CMV-seropositive.

CDR3 in DNA: TGTGCCAGCAGCCGAGACAGGTTCCTAGGGGAAAAACTGTTTTTT. Its translation: CASSRDRFLGEKLFF. The V call is TRBV7-2, the J call TRBJ1-4; a possible D gene is TRBD1 (6 bases). Germline V gene data show CDR1 as SGHTA and CDR2 as FQGNSA. The length of the CDR3 is 15 residues. V was shortened by 5 bases and J by 8 bases, with 18 bases between the two germline ends.

This clone was observed once. The V and J genes are TRBV21-1 and TRBJ1-1. TRBV21-1 is labeled a pseudogene. The CDR3 has 16 amino acids. In nucleotides, the CDR3 is TGTGCCAGCAGCAAAGGGCCCCCTCGGAGGAACACTGAAGCTTTCTTT. This encodes CASSKGPPRRNTEAFF.

The rearrangement links TRBV7-2 to TRBJ2-4; 7 bases fit TRBD2. There are 14 residues in the CDR3. CDR1 is SGHTA, CDR2 FQGNSA, per germline. V was pared by 6 bases and J by 8 bases, with 10 bases of the junction left unmatched. This chain's CDR3 is CASSPSGPVHIQYF. The CDR3 DNA sequence: TGTGCCAGCAGTCCTAGCGGCCCCGTCCACATTCAGTACTTC.

The chain recombines TRBV5-4 with TRBJ2-7; D perhaps matches TRBD2 (6 bases). With 0 bases removed from V and 3 bases from J, the gap between germline ends came to 10 bases. Germline values: CDR1 SGHNT, CDR2 YYREEE (reference sequence). This CDR3 is 14 amino acids long. The CDR3 here is CASSLEPGDYEQYF. The CDR3 DNA reads as TGTGCCAGCAGCTTGGAGCCGGGGGACTACGAGCAGTACTTC.

The gene calls are TRBV7-8 and TRBJ2-7; 11 nucleotides agree with TRBD1. J was trimmed by 4 bases and V by 2 bases; bases with no gene match: 4. This CDR3 spans 15 amino acids. Germline V lookup: CDR1 SGHVS, CDR2 FQNEAQ. CDR3 nucleotides: TGTGCCAGCAGCTTAATAAGGGACAGGGGGTACGAGCAGTACTTC. Amino acids: CASSLIRDRGYEQYF.

This chain uses TRBV7-9 with TRBJ2-6; TRBD2 agrees at 7 bases. CDR3 length: 18 amino acids. The V segment lost 0 bases and the J segment 3 bases; nucleotides outside the gene matches: 8. The germline V gene encodes CDR1 SEHNR and CDR2 FQNEAQ (reference sequence). This chain's CDR3 is CASSLAGGRSSGANVLTF. The CDR3, as DNA: TGTGCCAGCAGCTTAGCGGGCGGGAGAAGTAGTGGGGCCAACGTCCTGACTTTC.

The chain combines TRBV10-3 with TRBJ1-3; no clear D. V was trimmed by 6 bases and J by 0 bases, leaving 6 bases between them. Germline V gene sequence: CDR1 ENHRY, CDR2 SYGVKD. This CDR3 is 13 amino acids long. The CDR3 sequence: CAISSVSGNTIYF. CDR3 DNA: TGTGCCATCAGCAGCGTCTCTGGAAACACCATATATTTT.

The chain couples TRBV7-2 to TRBJ1-6; possible D gene TRBD1, 6 bases. This CDR3 has 13 amino acids. Per germline, CDR1 SGHTA and CDR2 FQGNSA. V shed 5 bases and J shed 5 bases, with 7 bases lying between them. CDR3 in DNA: TGTGCCAGCAGCGGACAGAATAATTCACCCCTCCACTTT. This encodes CASSGQNNSPLHF.

The chain couples TRBV4-2 to TRBJ2-1; 8 nucleotides line up with TRBD2. Germline V gene sequence: CDR1 LGHNA, CDR2 YNFKEQ. The V gene end was trimmed by 2 bases and the J gene end by 6 bases; junction bases not matched to a gene: 9. The CDR3 is 16 residues long. The CDR3: CASSQISRSGANEQFF. DNA for the CDR3: TGTGCCAGCAGCCAAATCTCCCGTAGCGGGGCCAATGAGCAGTTCTTC.

Regarding this clone: One end of the junction varies from germline; a read error may be responsible. The chain carries TRBV2 and TRBJ1-5; D possibly corresponds to TRBD1 (5 bases). Germline values: CDR1 SNHLY, CDR2 FYNNEI. This CDR3 contains 15 residues. The CDR3 protein is CANSVARVGNQPQHF. Written as DNA, the CDR3 is TGTGCCAACAGTGTAGCCAGGGTCGGCAATCAGCCCCAGCATTTT.

The chain has TRBV9 and TRBJ2-7, with D unclear. Germline loops: CDR1 SGDLS, CDR2 YYNGEE. The CDR3 contains 14 residues. Trimming cost V 0 bases and J 5 bases, with 12 bases left between them. DNA of the CDR3: TGTGCCAGCAGCGTAGATTCCGCGTCGGACGAGCAGTACTTC. Residues: CASSVDSASDEQYF.

This clone was seen a few times. The chain couples TRBV11-2 to TRBJ2-7; 8 bases are shared with TRBD1. The trim removed 4 bases at V and 0 bases at J, leaving 11 bases unmatched. CDR1 SGHAT and CDR2 FQNNGV come from the germline V gene. There are 17 residues in the CDR3. The CDR3 region is CASSSPRVRGHSYEQYF. The DNA of the CDR3 is TGTGCCAGCAGCTCGCCCCGGGTCAGGGGGCACTCCTACGAGCAGTACTTC.

V usage is TRBV4-1 and J usage is TRBJ2-1; 11 positions match TRBD2. CDR3 length equals 16 residues. V shed 6 bases and J 7 bases; nucleotides not matched to a gene: 11. The germline gives CDR1 MGHRA, CDR2 YSYEKL. The CDR3 sequence: CASRYSGTSGLNEQFF. CDR3 coding DNA: TGCGCCAGCAGGTATTCCGGGACTAGCGGACTAAATGAGCAGTTCTTC.